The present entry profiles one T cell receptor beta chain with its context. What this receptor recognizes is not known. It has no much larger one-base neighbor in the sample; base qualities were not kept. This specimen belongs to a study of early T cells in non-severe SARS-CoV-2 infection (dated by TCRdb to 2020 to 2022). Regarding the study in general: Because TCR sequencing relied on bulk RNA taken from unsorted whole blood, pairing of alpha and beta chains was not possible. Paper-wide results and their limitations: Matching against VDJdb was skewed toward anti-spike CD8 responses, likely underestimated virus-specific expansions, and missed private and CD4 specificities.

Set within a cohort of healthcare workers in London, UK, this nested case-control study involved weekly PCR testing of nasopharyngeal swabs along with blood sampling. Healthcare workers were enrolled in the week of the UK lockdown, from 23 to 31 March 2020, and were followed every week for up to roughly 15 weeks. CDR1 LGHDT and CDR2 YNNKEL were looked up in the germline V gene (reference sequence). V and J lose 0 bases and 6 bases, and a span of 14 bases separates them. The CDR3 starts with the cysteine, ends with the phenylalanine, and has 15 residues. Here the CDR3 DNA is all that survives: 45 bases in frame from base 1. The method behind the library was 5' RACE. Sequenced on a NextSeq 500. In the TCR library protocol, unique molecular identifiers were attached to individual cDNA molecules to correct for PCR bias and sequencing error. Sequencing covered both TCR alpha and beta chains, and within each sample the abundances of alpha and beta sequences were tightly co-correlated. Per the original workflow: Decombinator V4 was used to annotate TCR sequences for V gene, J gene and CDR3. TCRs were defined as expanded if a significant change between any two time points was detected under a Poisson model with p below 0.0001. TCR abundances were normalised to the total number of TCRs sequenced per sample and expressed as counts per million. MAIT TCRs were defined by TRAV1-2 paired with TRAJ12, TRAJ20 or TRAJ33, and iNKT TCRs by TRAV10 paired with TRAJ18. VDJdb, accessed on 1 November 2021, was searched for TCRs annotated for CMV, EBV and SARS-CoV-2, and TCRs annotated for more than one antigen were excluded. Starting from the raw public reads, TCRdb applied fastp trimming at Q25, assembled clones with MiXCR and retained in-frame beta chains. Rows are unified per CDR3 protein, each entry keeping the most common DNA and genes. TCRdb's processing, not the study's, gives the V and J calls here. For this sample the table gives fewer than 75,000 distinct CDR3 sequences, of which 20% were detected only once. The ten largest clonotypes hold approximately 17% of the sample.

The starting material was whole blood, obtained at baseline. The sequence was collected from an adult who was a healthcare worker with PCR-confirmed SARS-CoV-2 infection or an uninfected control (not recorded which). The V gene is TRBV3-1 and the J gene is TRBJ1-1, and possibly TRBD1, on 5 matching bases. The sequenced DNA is TGTGCCAGCAGCCAAGAGGGGACCCAGGGAGCTGAAGCTTTCTTT. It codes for CASSQEGTQGAEAFF.